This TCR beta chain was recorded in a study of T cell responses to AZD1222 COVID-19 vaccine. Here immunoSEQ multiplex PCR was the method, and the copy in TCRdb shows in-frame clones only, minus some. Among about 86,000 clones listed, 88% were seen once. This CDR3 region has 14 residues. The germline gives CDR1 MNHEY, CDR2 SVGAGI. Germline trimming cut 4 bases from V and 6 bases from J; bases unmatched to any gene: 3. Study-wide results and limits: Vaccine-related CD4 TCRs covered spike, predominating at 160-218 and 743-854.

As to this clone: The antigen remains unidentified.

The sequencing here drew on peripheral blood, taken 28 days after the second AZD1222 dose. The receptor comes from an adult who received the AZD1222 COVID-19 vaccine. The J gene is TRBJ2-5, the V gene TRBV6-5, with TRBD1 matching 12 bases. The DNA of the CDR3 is TGTGCCAGCAGTTGGGACAGGGGGCCGAAGACCCAGTACTTC. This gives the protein CASSWDRGPKTQYF.